Below, one T cell receptor (beta chain) is given with its context. This sample is drawn from a study of blood T cell repertoires in COVID-19. Study as a whole: Samples of COVID-19 (acute and convalescent) were obtained from the United States, Italy and Spain.

Trimming shortened V by 3 bases and J by 3 bases, and 11 bases separated the two germline ends. The CDR3 sequence is 14 residues long. Germline assignment: CDR1 SEHNR and CDR2 FQNEAQ (reference sequence). Participants were aged 18 to 89 years, lived in 20 to 30 US areas, and enrolled virtually. Self-reported history from a screening survey and questionnaire set each donor's cohort. Per the original data handling: By means of reference gene primer amplification, nucleated cell counts were estimated. The table came from immunoSEQ multiplex PCR; TCRdb's copy has only in-frame clones and leaves some out. D and trimming were read from the DNA, whereas the V and J calls and clone size are those reported in that table. The sample lists around 320,000 clones, almost 90% seen once, with around 4.5% in the top ten.

The material sequenced was PBMCs or T cells enriched from blood (not recorded which). V gene TRBV7-9 combines with J gene TRBJ1-2; perhaps TRBD1 as D (5 bases). The source is a woman in her late teens or twenties with acute COVID-19. CDR3 nucleotides: TGTGCCAGCAGCTTGGTAGGGGAGGACTATGGCTACACCTTC. As protein: CASSLVGEDYGYTF. Variable domain in full (rest from reference TRBV7-9 and TRBJ1-2): DTGVSQNPRHKITKRGQNVTFRCDPISEHNRLYWYRQTLGQGPEFLTYFQNEAQLEKSRLLSDRFSAERPKGSFSTLEIQRTEQGDSAMYLCASSLVGEDYGYTFGSGTRLTVV.